The rows below give T cell receptor beta chains drawn from one sample of a study of blood T cell repertoires in COVID-19. Clones were read by immunoSEQ multiplex PCR, and TCRdb kept only the in-frame ones, dropping some. The table has some 230,000 clones, approximately 81% seen once. Source material: peripheral blood. The receptors were gathered from a man aged 50-60 years who had recovered from COVID-19. Both conserved end residues are part of each CDR3. Each record gives: J gene, D gene, V gene, clone size, CDR3 DNA, CDR3 protein. The D gene is left open where the match is weak. A row's size may be missing; if present it is once, few, many or a size class.

j_gene: TRBJ1-2
d_gene: TRBD1
v_gene: TRBV12-3/TRBV12-4
abundance: .
CDR3nt: TGTGCCAGCATCATACAGGGGAAGGATGGCTACACCTTC
CDR3aa: CASIIQGKDGYTF

j_gene: TRBJ2-1
d_gene: .
v_gene: TRBV7-9
abundance: .
CDR3nt: TGTGCCAGCAGCCCTGGCAGGTTAGGTACCAATGAGCAGTTCTTC
CDR3aa: CASSPGRLGTNEQFF

j_gene: TRBJ1-2
d_gene: .
v_gene: TRBV5-4
abundance: .
CDR3nt: TGTGCCAGCAGCCCGACCAGGGGTAACTATGGCTACACCTTC
CDR3aa: CASSPTRGNYGYTF

j_gene: TRBJ2-6
d_gene: TRBD1
v_gene: TRBV19
abundance: .
CDR3nt: TGTGCCAGTAGTATTGGGACAGGGGAAACTGGGGCCAACGTCCTGACTTTC
CDR3aa: CASSIGTGETGANVLTF

j_gene: TRBJ2-1
d_gene: .
v_gene: TRBV2
abundance: .
CDR3nt: TGTGCCAGCAGACCAAGCGGAACCTCCTACAATGAGCAGTTCTTC
CDR3aa: CASRPSGTSYNEQFF

j_gene: TRBJ1-5
d_gene: TRBD1
v_gene: TRBV6-1
abundance: .
CDR3nt: TGTGCCAGCAGTGAGCTACTCGACAGGGAGGTCCGAAGGCCCCAGCATTTT
CDR3aa: CASSELLDREVRRPQHF

j_gene: TRBJ2-1
d_gene: .
v_gene: TRBV2
abundance: .
CDR3nt: TGTGCCAGCAGTCACCTAGCCAACCCCTACAATGAGCAGTTCTTC
CDR3aa: CASSHLANPYNEQFF

j_gene: TRBJ1-5
d_gene: TRBD1
v_gene: TRBV2
abundance: .
CDR3nt: TGTGCCAGCAGCGTGGACAGGGGCCCGTCTCAGCCCCAGCATTTT
CDR3aa: CASSVDRGPSQPQHF

j_gene: TRBJ2-5
d_gene: .
v_gene: TRBV5-5
abundance: .
CDR3nt: TGTGCCAGCTCGGGGGGCCCCACTGCCCGAGAGACCCAGTACTTC
CDR3aa: CASSGGPTARETQYF

j_gene: TRBJ2-7
d_gene: .
v_gene: TRBV6-5
abundance: .
CDR3nt: TGTGCCAGCAGTTACGGCTCTAGTACGAGCTACGAGCAGTACTTC
CDR3aa: CASSYGSSTSYEQYF

j_gene: TRBJ1-1
d_gene: TRBD1
v_gene: TRBV29-1
abundance: .
CDR3nt: TGCAGCGTTGCGACATATGGGACAGCAAACACTGAAGCTTTCTTT
CDR3aa: CSVATYGTANTEAFF

j_gene: TRBJ2-1
d_gene: .
v_gene: TRBV24-1
abundance: .
CDR3nt: TGTGCCACCAGTGATTCCCCAGAGCGCTCCTACAATGAGCAGTTCTTC
CDR3aa: CATSDSPERSYNEQFF

j_gene: TRBJ2-7
d_gene: TRBD2
v_gene: TRBV28
abundance: .
CDR3nt: TGTGCCAGCAGTCAGCGGACTAGCGTCGGATACGAGCAGTACTTC
CDR3aa: CASSQRTSVGYEQYF

j_gene: TRBJ2-1
d_gene: TRBD2
v_gene: TRBV24-1
abundance: .
CDR3nt: TGTGCCACCTCAGTAGCGGGAGCGGCCTACAATGAGCAGTTCTTC
CDR3aa: CATSVAGAAYNEQFF

j_gene: TRBJ1-5
d_gene: TRBD1
v_gene: TRBV5-1
abundance: .
CDR3nt: TGCGCCAGCAGCGCAACAGGGGGAACCAATCAGCCCCAGCATTTT
CDR3aa: CASSATGGTNQPQHF

j_gene: TRBJ2-7
d_gene: TRBD2
v_gene: TRBV28
abundance: once
CDR3nt: TGTGCCAGCAGTTTGTTTCTAGCGGAAACCTACGAGCAGTACTTC
CDR3aa: CASSLFLAETYEQYF

j_gene: TRBJ2-1
d_gene: .
v_gene: TRBV7-9
abundance: .
CDR3nt: TGTGCCAGCAGCGAAACTAGGAGTAGCGGGCAGTTCTTC
CDR3aa: CASSETRSSGQFF

j_gene: TRBJ2-5
d_gene: .
v_gene: TRBV18
abundance: .
CDR3nt: TGTGCCAGCTCACCCGGACAGGGAGGGGGCCAAGAGACCCAGTACTTC
CDR3aa: CASSPGQGGGQETQYF

j_gene: TRBJ2-2
d_gene: TRBD1
v_gene: TRBV29-1
abundance: few
CDR3nt: TGCAGCGTCATTGTGGGACAGGGGACCGGGGAGCTGTTTTTT
CDR3aa: CSVIVGQGTGELFF

j_gene: TRBJ2-7
d_gene: .
v_gene: TRBV5-6
abundance: .
CDR3nt: TGTGCCAGCAGCTTTGACGTGCGGGGAGTCTACGAGCAGTACTTC
CDR3aa: CASSFDVRGVYEQYF

j_gene: TRBJ2-7
d_gene: TRBD2
v_gene: TRBV27
abundance: once
CDR3nt: TGTGCCAGCAGTTTATCAGGGACTAGCGCCTCCTACGAGCAGTACTTC
CDR3aa: CASSLSGTSASYEQYF

j_gene: TRBJ1-2
d_gene: TRBD1
v_gene: TRBV28
abundance: .
CDR3nt: TGTGCCAGCAAGCCGCCGGGACAGCTATATGGCTACACCTTC
CDR3aa: CASKPPGQLYGYTF

j_gene: TRBJ2-7
d_gene: .
v_gene: TRBV21-1
abundance: once
CDR3nt: TGTGCCAGCAGCGGGACTAGCGGGAGGGTCTACGAGCAGTACTTC
CDR3aa: CASSGTSGRVYEQYF

j_gene: TRBJ2-1
d_gene: .
v_gene: TRBV27
abundance: .
CDR3nt: TGTGCCAGCAGTCCCAACCTCGGGAGACAGGGTTCCTACAATGAGCAGTTCTTC
CDR3aa: CASSPNLGRQGSYNEQFF

j_gene: TRBJ2-7
d_gene: .
v_gene: TRBV6-6
abundance: .
CDR3nt: TGTGCCAGCAGTAAAACAGGGTCCTACGAGCAGTACTTC
CDR3aa: CASSKTGSYEQYF

j_gene: TRBJ2-2
d_gene: .
v_gene: TRBV10-3
abundance: .
CDR3nt: TGTGCCATCAGTGATGGGGGACAGAACACCGGGGAGCTGTTTTTT
CDR3aa: CAISDGGQNTGELFF

j_gene: TRBJ1-2
d_gene: .
v_gene: TRBV28
abundance: .
CDR3nt: TGTGCCAGCAGCCCTAATGAGAAGTATGGCTACACCTTC
CDR3aa: CASSPNEKYGYTF

j_gene: TRBJ1-1
d_gene: TRBD1
v_gene: TRBV2
abundance: .
CDR3nt: TGTGCCAGCAATGGGGACAGTCGGAACACTGAAGCTTTCTTT
CDR3aa: CASNGDSRNTEAFF

j_gene: TRBJ1-3
d_gene: .
v_gene: TRBV19
abundance: .
CDR3nt: TGTGCCTCAGGACCCCGGGACTCTGGAAACACCATATATTTT
CDR3aa: CASGPRDSGNTIYF

j_gene: TRBJ1-5
d_gene: .
v_gene: TRBV28
abundance: .
CDR3nt: TGTGCCAGCAGTTTACCAGGAGGGAGCAATCAGCCCCAGCATTTT
CDR3aa: CASSLPGGSNQPQHF

j_gene: TRBJ2-4
d_gene: .
v_gene: TRBV5-4
abundance: .
CDR3nt: TGTGCCAGCAGCCCGCGTGGGGGGGGCTATCAAAACATTCAGTACTTC
CDR3aa: CASSPRGGGYQNIQYF

j_gene: TRBJ1-2
d_gene: .
v_gene: TRBV27
abundance: .
CDR3nt: TGTGCCAGCAGTTCAGGTTTTCGTGGGAGCGGCTACACCTTC
CDR3aa: CASSSGFRGSGYTF

j_gene: TRBJ2-3
d_gene: .
v_gene: TRBV9
abundance: .
CDR3nt: TGTGCCAGCAGCGTAGTTTCTGGCACAGATACGCAGTATTTT
CDR3aa: CASSVVSGTDTQYF

j_gene: TRBJ2-5
d_gene: .
v_gene: TRBV11-2
abundance: .
CDR3nt: TGTGCCAGCAGCTTTAGCCCTAGGCAAGAGACCCAGTACTTC
CDR3aa: CASSFSPRQETQYF

j_gene: TRBJ1-1
d_gene: .
v_gene: TRBV27
abundance: .
CDR3nt: TGTGCCAGCAGCCCCTGGGGGACTGCTTTCGAAGCTTTCTTT
CDR3aa: CASSPWGTAFEAFF

j_gene: TRBJ1-5
d_gene: TRBD1
v_gene: TRBV19
abundance: .
CDR3nt: TGTGCCAGTAGTGCTTACAGGGGAGGCCAGCCCCAGCATTTT
CDR3aa: CASSAYRGGQPQHF

j_gene: TRBJ2-7
d_gene: .
v_gene: TRBV6-5
abundance: .
CDR3nt: TGTGCCAGCAGTTACTCCCAGGGTTCCCACGAGCAGTACTTC
CDR3aa: CASSYSQGSHEQYF

j_gene: TRBJ1-5
d_gene: TRBD1
v_gene: TRBV18
abundance: .
CDR3nt: TGTGCCAGCTCGGACAGGGCGGATCAGCCCCAGCATTTT
CDR3aa: CASSDRADQPQHF

j_gene: TRBJ2-1
d_gene: TRBD2
v_gene: TRBV4-1
abundance: .
CDR3nt: TGCGCCAGCAGCCATGAACTAGCGGGAGGCTACAATGAGCAGTTCTTC
CDR3aa: CASSHELAGGYNEQFF

j_gene: TRBJ1-2
d_gene: .
v_gene: TRBV6-2/TRBV6-3
abundance: .
CDR3nt: TGTGCCAGCAGTTACTCAGGGGACTATGGCTACACCTTC
CDR3aa: CASSYSGDYGYTF

j_gene: TRBJ2-1
d_gene: .
v_gene: TRBV18
abundance: .
CDR3nt: TGTGCCAGCTCACCGGTCCCGGGGAGTTACAATGAGCAGTTCTTC
CDR3aa: CASSPVPGSYNEQFF

j_gene: TRBJ2-5
d_gene: .
v_gene: TRBV28
abundance: once
CDR3nt: TGTGCCAGCAGTTCCCTCTCACCAGGGAGGGAGACCCAGTACTTC
CDR3aa: CASSSLSPGRETQYF

j_gene: TRBJ2-1
d_gene: TRBD2
v_gene: TRBV9
abundance: once
CDR3nt: TGTGCCAGCAGCCTAACCCCCCTAGCGGTCGATGAGCAGTTCTTC
CDR3aa: CASSLTPLAVDEQFF

j_gene: TRBJ2-2
d_gene: TRBD2
v_gene: TRBV19
abundance: .
CDR3nt: TGTGCCAGTAGTATCGTCGCTAGCGGTGCCCCCCGTCTGTTTTTT
CDR3aa: CASSIVASGAPRLFF

j_gene: TRBJ1-1
d_gene: .
v_gene: TRBV4-1
abundance: .
CDR3nt: TGCGCCAGCAGCCAAGATTTGGGCCCCCGGGAAGCTTTCTTT
CDR3aa: CASSQDLGPREAFF

j_gene: TRBJ1-3
d_gene: .
v_gene: TRBV11-2
abundance: .
CDR3nt: TGTGCCAGCAGCTTAGTTTCGGGACAAGTTGGAAACACCATATATTTT
CDR3aa: CASSLVSGQVGNTIYF

j_gene: TRBJ1-1
d_gene: TRBD1
v_gene: TRBV5-1
abundance: once
CDR3nt: TGCGCCAGCAGCTTGGGAACCGGGACAGGGGTTAGCACTGAAGCTTTCTTT
CDR3aa: CASSLGTGTGVSTEAFF

j_gene: TRBJ1-5
d_gene: .
v_gene: TRBV12-3/TRBV12-4
abundance: .
CDR3nt: TGTGCCAGCAGCTCCGACAGCCATCAGCCCCAGCATTTT
CDR3aa: CASSSDSHQPQHF

j_gene: TRBJ2-5
d_gene: TRBD2
v_gene: TRBV5-1
abundance: .
CDR3nt: TGCGCCAGCAGGGGACTAGCGGGAGGTACCCTCTACCAAGAGACCCAGTACTTC
CDR3aa: CASRGLAGGTLYQETQYF

j_gene: TRBJ2-1
d_gene: .
v_gene: TRBV7-2
abundance: .
CDR3nt: TGTGCCAGCAGCTTAGCGCCGGGGGGCTTCTACAATGAGCAGTTCTTC
CDR3aa: CASSLAPGGFYNEQFF

j_gene: TRBJ2-5
d_gene: .
v_gene: TRBV19
abundance: few
CDR3nt: TGTGCCAGCCACGACAGGAACCGAGAGACCCAGTACTTC
CDR3aa: CASHDRNRETQYF

j_gene: TRBJ2-1
d_gene: .
v_gene: TRBV7-2
abundance: once
CDR3nt: TGTGCCAGCAGCAAGTCGAGCTCCTACAATGAGCAGTTCTTC
CDR3aa: CASSKSSSYNEQFF

j_gene: TRBJ1-1
d_gene: .
v_gene: TRBV19
abundance: .
CDR3nt: TGTGCCAGTAGTCAGGGGAACACTGAAGCTTTCTTT
CDR3aa: CASSQGNTEAFF

j_gene: TRBJ2-7
d_gene: TRBD1
v_gene: TRBV27
abundance: .
CDR3nt: TGTGCCAGCAGTTCCTCTGGACAGGGATCCTACGAGCAGTACTTC
CDR3aa: CASSSSGQGSYEQYF

j_gene: TRBJ1-6
d_gene: TRBD1
v_gene: TRBV3-1/TRBV3-2
abundance: .
CDR3nt: TGTGCCAGCAGCCGGACAGGGTTGCGAAATTCACCCCTCCACTTT
CDR3aa: CASSRTGLRNSPLHF

j_gene: TRBJ2-2
d_gene: .
v_gene: TRBV6-4
abundance: .
CDR3nt: TGTGCCAGCAGACCGGACAGCTACACCGGGGAGCTGTTTTTT
CDR3aa: CASRPDSYTGELFF

j_gene: TRBJ1-6
d_gene: TRBD1
v_gene: TRBV19
abundance: .
CDR3nt: TGTGCCAGTAGCAATGACCGACAGGGTACACCCCTCCACTTT
CDR3aa: CASSNDRQGTPLHF

j_gene: TRBJ2-4
d_gene: .
v_gene: TRBV7-2
abundance: .
CDR3nt: TGTGCCAGCAGCCCCAGTCCGGACTTTTACGCACTCCTCCAGTACTTC
CDR3aa: CASSPSPDFYALLQYF

j_gene: TRBJ2-7
d_gene: .
v_gene: TRBV19
abundance: .
CDR3nt: TGTGCCAGTAGTGAGCGGGACAACTACGAGCAGTACTTC
CDR3aa: CASSERDNYEQYF